This record concerns one T cell receptor (beta chain) sequence. No antigen is known for it. The data stem from a study of T cells after yellow fever vaccination. Each CDR3 protein gets one entry after TCRdb re-called the 5' RACE reads with MiXCR. This sample has around 590,000 distinct CDR3 sequences, with 10% to 15% found just once. Germline-derived CDR1 and CDR2 are ENHRY and SYGVKD. The CDR3 runs to 12 residues. V lost 3 bases to trimming and J lost 4 bases, with 7 bases between them. Broader study findings: Weaker overall was a secondary response that nonetheless peaked faster, on day 5 versus 15. Most primary-vaccination clones recurred post-booster (roughly 96% CD4, about 87% CD8).

The sequence came from a man aged 30 to 39 who received the YFV17D yellow fever vaccine. The chain couples TRBV10-3 to TRBJ2-7; no reliable D call. Material: PBMCs, obtained on the day of the yellow fever booster vaccination. The CDR3 region has the DNA TGTGCCATCAGTGAAGGACCATACGAGCAGTACTTC. Residues: CAISEGPYEQYF.